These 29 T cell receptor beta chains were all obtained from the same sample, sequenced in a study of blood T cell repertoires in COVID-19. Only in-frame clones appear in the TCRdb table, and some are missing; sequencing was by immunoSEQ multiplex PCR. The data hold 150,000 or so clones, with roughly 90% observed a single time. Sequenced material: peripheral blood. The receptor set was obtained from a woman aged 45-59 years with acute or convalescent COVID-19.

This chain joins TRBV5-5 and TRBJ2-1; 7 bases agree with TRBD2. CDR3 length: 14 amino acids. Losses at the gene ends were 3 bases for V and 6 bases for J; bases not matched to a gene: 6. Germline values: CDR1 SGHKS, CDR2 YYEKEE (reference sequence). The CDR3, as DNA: TGTGCCAGCAGCTACAGCGGGGTCGGCAATGAGCAGTTCTTC. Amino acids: CASSYSGVGNEQFF.

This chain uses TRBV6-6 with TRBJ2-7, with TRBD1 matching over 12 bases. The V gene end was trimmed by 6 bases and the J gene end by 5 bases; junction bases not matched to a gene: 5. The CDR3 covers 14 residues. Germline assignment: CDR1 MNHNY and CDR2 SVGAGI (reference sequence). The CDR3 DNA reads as TGTGCCAGCAGACCTGGGACAGGGGGCAACGAGCAGTACTTC. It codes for CASRPGTGGNEQYF.

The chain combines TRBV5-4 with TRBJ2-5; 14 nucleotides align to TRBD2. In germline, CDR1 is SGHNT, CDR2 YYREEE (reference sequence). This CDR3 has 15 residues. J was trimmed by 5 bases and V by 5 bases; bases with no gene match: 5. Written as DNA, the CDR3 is TGTGCCAGCAGTCGGGGACTAGCGGGAGATGAGACCCAGTACTTC. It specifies CASSRGLAGDETQYF.

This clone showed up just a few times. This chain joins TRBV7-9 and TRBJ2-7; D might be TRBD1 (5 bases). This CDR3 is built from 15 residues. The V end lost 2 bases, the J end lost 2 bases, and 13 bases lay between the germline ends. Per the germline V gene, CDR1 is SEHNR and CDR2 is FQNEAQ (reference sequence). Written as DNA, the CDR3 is TGTGCCAGCAGCTTACCCCAGGGTGGGACCTACGAGCAGTACTTC. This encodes CASSLPQGGTYEQYF.

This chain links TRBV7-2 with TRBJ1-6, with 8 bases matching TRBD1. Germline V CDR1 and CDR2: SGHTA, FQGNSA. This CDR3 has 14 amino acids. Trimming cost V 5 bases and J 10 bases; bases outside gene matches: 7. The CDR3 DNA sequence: TGTGCCAGCAGCCAAGGGACAGGAGGGTCACCCCTCCACTTT. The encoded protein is CASSQGTGGSPLHF.

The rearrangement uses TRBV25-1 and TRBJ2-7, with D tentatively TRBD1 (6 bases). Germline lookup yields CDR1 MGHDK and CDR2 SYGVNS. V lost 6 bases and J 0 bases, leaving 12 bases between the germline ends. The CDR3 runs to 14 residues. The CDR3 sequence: CASRGQLGSYEQYF. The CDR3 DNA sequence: TGTGCCAGCAGAGGACAGTTAGGCTCCTACGAGCAGTACTTC.

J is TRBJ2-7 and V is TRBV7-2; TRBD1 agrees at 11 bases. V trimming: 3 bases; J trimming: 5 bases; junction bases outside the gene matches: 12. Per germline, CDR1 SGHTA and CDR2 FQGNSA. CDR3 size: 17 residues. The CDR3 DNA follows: TGTGCCAGCAGCTTTCACCCCGGGACAGGGGGATCGAACGAGCAGTACTTC. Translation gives CASSFHPGTGGSNEQYF. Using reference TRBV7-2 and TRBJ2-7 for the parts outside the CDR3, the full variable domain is GAGVSQSPSNKVTEKGKDVELRCDPISGHTALYWYRQSLGQGLEFLIYFQGNSAPDKSGLPSDRFSAERTGGSVSTLTIQRTQQEDSAVYLCASSFHPGTGGSNEQYFGPGTRLTVT.

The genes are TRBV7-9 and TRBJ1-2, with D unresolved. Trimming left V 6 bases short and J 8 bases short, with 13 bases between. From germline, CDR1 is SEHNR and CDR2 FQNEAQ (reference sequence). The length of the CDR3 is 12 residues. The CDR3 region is CASSPSAEGYTF. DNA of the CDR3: TGTGCCAGCAGTCCCTCCGCGGAAGGCTACACCTTC.

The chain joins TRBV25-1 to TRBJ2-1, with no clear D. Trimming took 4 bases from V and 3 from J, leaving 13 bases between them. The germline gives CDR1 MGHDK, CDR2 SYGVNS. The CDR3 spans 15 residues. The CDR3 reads CASSVLEAYYNEQFF. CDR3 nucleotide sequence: TGTGCCAGCAGTGTCCTAGAGGCATACTACAATGAGCAGTTCTTC.

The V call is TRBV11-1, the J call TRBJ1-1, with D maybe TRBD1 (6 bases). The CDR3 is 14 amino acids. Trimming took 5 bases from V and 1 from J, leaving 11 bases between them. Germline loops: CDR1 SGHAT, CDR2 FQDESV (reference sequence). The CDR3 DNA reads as TGTGCCAGCAGCCCCCAGGGGCCGAACACTGAAGCTTTCTTT. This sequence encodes CASSPQGPNTEAFF.

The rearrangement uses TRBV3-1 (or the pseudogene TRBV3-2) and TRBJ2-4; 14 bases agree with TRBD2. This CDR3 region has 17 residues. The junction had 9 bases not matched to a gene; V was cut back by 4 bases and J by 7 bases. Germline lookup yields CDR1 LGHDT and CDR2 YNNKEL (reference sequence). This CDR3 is CASSPGLAGAEANIQYF. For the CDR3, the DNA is TGTGCCAGCAGCCCGGGACTAGCGGGGGCCGAGGCTAACATTCAGTACTTC.

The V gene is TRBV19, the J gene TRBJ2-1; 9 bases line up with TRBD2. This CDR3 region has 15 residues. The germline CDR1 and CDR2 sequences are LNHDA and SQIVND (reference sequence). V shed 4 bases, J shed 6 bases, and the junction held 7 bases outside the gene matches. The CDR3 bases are TGTGCCAGTAGTACCTCAAGCGGGGGGATCAATGAGCAGTTCTTC. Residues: CASSTSSGGINEQFF.

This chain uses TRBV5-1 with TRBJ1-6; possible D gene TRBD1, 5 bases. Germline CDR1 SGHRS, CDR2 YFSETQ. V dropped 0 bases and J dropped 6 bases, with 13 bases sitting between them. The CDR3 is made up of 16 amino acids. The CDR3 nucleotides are TGCGCCAGCAGCTTGGAGGGGTTGATGGGTAATTCACCCCTCCACTTT. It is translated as CASSLEGLMGNSPLHF.

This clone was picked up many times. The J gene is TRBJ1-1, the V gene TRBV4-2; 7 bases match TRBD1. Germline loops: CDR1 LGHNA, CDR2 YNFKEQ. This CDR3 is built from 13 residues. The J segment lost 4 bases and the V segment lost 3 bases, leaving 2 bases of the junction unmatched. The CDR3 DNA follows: TGTGCCAGCAGCCAGGGGACAGTCACTGAAGCTTTCTTT. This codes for CASSQGTVTEAFF.

The CDR3 DNA reads as TGTGCCAGCAGTGAACACAGGGGGCCGAACACTGAAGCTTTCTTT. Translating gives CASSEHRGPNTEAFF. The chain employs TRBV6-1 and TRBJ1-1; 9 positions agree with TRBD1. The trim removed 2 bases at V and 1 base at J, leaving 2 bases unmatched. There are 15 residues in the CDR3. CDR1 and CDR2 from the germline V gene are MNHNS and SASEGT.

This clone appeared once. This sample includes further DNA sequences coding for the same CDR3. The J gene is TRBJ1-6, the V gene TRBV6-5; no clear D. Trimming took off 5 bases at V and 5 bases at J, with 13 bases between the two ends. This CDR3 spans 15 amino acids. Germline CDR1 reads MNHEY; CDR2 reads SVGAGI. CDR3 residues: CASSPEVDHNSPLHF. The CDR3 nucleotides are TGTGCCAGCAGTCCAGAGGTCGACCATAATTCACCCCTCCACTTT.

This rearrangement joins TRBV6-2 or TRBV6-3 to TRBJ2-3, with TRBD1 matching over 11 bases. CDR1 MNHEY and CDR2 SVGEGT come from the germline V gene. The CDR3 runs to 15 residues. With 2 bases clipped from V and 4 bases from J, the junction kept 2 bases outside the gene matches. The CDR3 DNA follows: TGTGCCAGCAGTTACCCGGGACAGGGGGCAGATACGCAGTATTTT. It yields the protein CASSYPGQGADTQYF.

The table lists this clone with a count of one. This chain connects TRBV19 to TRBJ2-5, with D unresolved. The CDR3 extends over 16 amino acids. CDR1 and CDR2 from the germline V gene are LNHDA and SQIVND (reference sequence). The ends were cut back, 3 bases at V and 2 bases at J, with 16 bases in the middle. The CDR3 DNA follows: TGTGCCAGTAGTATTTACCGTAGCAACCAGCAAGAGACCCAGTACTTC. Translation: CASSIYRSNQQETQYF.

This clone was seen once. The CDR3 region has the DNA TGTGCCAGCCACCCGGGACAGGGGTACAATGAGCAGTTCTTC. As protein: CASHPGQGYNEQFF. V usage is TRBV19 and J usage is TRBJ2-1, with 10 bases identical to TRBD1. Germline CDR1 and CDR2: LNHDA and SQIVND (reference sequence). This CDR3 region has 14 residues. Losses at the gene ends were 9 bases for V and 4 bases for J; bases not matched to a gene: 6.

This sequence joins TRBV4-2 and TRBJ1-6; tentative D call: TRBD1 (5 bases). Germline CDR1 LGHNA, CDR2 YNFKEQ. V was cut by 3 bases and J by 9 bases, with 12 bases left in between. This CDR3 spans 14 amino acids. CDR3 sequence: CASSQGPLGSPLHF. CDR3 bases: TGTGCCAGCAGCCAGGGGCCACTGGGTTCACCCCTCCACTTT.

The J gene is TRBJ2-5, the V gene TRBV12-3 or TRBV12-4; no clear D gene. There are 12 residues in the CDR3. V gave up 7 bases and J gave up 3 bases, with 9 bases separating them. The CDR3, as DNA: TGTGCCAGCACCCGTTACAAAGAGACCCAGTACTTC. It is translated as CASTRYKETQYF.

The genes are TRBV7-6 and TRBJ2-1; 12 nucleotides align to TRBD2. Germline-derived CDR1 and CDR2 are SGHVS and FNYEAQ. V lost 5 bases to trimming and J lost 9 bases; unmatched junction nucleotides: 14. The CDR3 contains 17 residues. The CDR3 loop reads CASSPRYRLAGATEQFF. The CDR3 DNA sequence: TGTGCCAGCAGCCCTCGGTATAGACTAGCGGGGGCTACTGAGCAGTTCTTC.

This CDR3 is CASRAAGALQETQYF. The CDR3 DNA reads as TGTGCCAGCAGGGCGGCGGGGGCCCTCCAAGAGACCCAGTACTTC. The chain recombines TRBV7-3 with TRBJ2-5; tentative D call: TRBD2 (7 bases). V was clipped by 6 bases and J by 1 base, with 15 bases between them. Germline values: CDR1 SGHTA, CDR2 FQGTGA. The CDR3 has 15 amino acids.

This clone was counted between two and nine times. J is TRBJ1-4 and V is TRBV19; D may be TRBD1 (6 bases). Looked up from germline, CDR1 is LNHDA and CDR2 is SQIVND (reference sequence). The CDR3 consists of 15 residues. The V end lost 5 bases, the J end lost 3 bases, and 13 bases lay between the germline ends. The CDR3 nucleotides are TGTGCCAGTAGTGCTCCGGGACAAGCTAATGAAAAACTGTTTTTT. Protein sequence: CASSAPGQANEKLFF.

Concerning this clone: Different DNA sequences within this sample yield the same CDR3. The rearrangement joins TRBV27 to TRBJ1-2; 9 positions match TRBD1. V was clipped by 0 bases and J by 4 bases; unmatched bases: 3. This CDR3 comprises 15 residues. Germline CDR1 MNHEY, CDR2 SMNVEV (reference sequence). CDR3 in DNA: TGTGCCAGCAGTTTATCGGGGACAGGGAGCTATGGCTACACCTTC. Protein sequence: CASSLSGTGSYGYTF.

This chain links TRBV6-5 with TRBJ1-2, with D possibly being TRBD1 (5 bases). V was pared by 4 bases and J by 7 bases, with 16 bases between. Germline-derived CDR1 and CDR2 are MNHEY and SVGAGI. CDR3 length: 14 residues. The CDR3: CASSFHQGGSGYTF. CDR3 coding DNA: TGTGCCAGCAGTTTTCATCAGGGAGGGAGTGGCTACACCTTC.

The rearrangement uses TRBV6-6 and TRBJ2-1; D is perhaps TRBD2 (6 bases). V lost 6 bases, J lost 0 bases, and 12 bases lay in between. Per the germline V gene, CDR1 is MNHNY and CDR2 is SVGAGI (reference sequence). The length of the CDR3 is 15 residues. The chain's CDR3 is CASRTGLSSYNEQFF. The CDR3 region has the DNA TGTGCCAGCAGAACGGGACTTAGCTCCTACAATGAGCAGTTCTTC.

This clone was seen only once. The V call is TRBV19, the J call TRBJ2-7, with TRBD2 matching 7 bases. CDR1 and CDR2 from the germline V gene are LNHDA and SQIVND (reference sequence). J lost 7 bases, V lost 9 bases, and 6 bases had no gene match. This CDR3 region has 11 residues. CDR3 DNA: TGTGCCAGCGGGGGGTTCGGGGAGCAGTACTTC. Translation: CASGGFGEQYF.

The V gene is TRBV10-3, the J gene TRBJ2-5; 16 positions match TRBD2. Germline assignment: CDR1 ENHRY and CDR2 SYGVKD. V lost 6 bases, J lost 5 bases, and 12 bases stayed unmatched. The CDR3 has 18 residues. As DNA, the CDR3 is TGTGCCATCAGAGGGACTAGCGGGAGGGCCGAGGCGGGGGAGACCCAGTACTTC. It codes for CAIRGTSGRAEAGETQYF.